This passage covers 14 T cell receptor beta chains from one sample sequenced in a study of blood T cell repertoires in COVID-19. Profiled with immunoSEQ multiplex PCR; TCRdb holds only in-frame clones, not every one. The sample has fewer than 200,000 clones; 65% to 85% are singletons. Specimen: PBMCs or T cells enriched from blood (not recorded which). These receptors all stem from a woman aged 45-65 years in a cohort exposed to, infected with or recovered from COVID-19 (not recorded which).

CDR3 in DNA: TGTGCCAGCAGTGAAGCGACAGGGGTTTACGAGCAGTACTTC. Protein product: CASSEATGVYEQYF. The chain has TRBV6-1 and TRBJ2-7; 8 bases match TRBD1. J was trimmed by 4 bases and V by 0 bases; bases with no gene match: 2. The CDR3 covers 14 residues. From germline, CDR1 is MNHNS and CDR2 SASEGT.

This chain connects TRBV6-5 to TRBJ1-2, with 10 bases that match TRBD1. This CDR3 has 13 residues. Germline V gives CDR1 MNHEY, CDR2 SVGAGI. V lost 2 bases and J lost 7; bases outside the gene matches: 1. DNA for the CDR3: TGTGCCAGCAGTTACCGGGACAGGGGTGGCTACACCTTC. It encodes CASSYRDRGGYTF.

This chain joins TRBV3-1 (or the pseudogene TRBV3-2) and TRBJ1-4; TRBD1 is a possible D gene (5 bases). Trimming removed 7 bases from V and 6 bases from J, with 12 bases in between. CDR3 length equals 13 residues. The germline V gene has CDR1 LGHDT and CDR2 YNNKEL (reference sequence). The CDR3 protein is CASTRTNDEKLFF. In DNA form, the CDR3 reads TGTGCCAGCACCCGGACAAACGATGAAAAACTGTTTTTT.

The chain links TRBV18 to TRBJ1-1; 8 bases fit TRBD1. V gave up 5 bases and J gave up 2 bases; unmatched junction bases: 4. Germline V gives CDR1 KGHSH, CDR2 LQKENI. This CDR3 contains 14 residues. CDR3 nucleotides: TGTGCCAGCTCAACCGGGACAGGAAACACTGAAGCTTTCTTT. Translation gives CASSTGTGNTEAFF.

This chain connects TRBV7-3 to TRBJ2-3; 8 nucleotides match TRBD2. J gave up 1 base and V 5 bases, and 5 bases lay outside the gene matches. Germline CDR1 and CDR2: SGHTA and FQGTGA. The CDR3 length is 15 residues. The CDR3 reads CASSTAGGGTDTQYF. CDR3 DNA: TGTGCCAGCAGCACCGCGGGGGGCGGCACAGATACGCAGTATTTT. Combining the CDR3 with reference TRBV7-3 and TRBJ2-3 gives the whole variable domain GAGVSQTPSNKVTEKGKYVELRCDPISGHTALYWYRQSLGQGPEFLIYFQGTGAADDSGLPNDRFFAVRPEGSVSTLKIQRTERGDSAVYLCASSTAGGGTDTQYFGPGTRLTVL.

This chain links TRBV9 with TRBJ2-5; the match to TRBD2 covers 10 bases. CDR3 size: 19 residues. V gave up 3 bases and J gave up 4 bases; unmatched junction bases: 18. CDR1 and CDR2 from the germline V gene are SGDLS and YYNGEE. CDR3 coding DNA: TGTGCCAGCAGCGCCGGGGCCTCTGTTAGCGGGGGGCGAGGAGAGACCCAGTACTTC. Its translation: CASSAGASVSGGRGETQYF.

Details on this clone: The limits of the CDR3 on the DNA are not certain, so only TCRdb's listed CDR3 is given. The V call is TRBV28, the J call TRBJ2-5; TRBD1 is the table's D call, not checked against the DNA. The CDR3 is made up of 21 amino acids, end residues included. The germline V gene has CDR1 MDHEN and CDR2 SYDVKM. The chain's CDR3 is CASSFRARDRGPRVTKETQYF.

J is TRBJ1-2 and V is TRBV6-5, with D uncertain. Germline V gives CDR1 MNHEY, CDR2 SVGAGI. Trimming removed 2 bases at V and 5 bases at J, with 9 bases between. This CDR3 region has 13 residues. Here the CDR3 DNA reads TGTGCCAGCAGTTACCAACAGCTGTATGGCTACACCTTC. Translated: CASSYQQLYGYTF.

This sequence joins TRBV5-1 and TRBJ2-3, with a possible D match to TRBD1 (7 bases). The CDR3 totals 16 residues. Trimming removed 0 bases at V and 1 base at J, with 12 bases between. Germline CDR1 SGHRS, CDR2 YFSETQ. CDR3 protein: CASSLAGDRGTDTQYF. The CDR3 bases are TGCGCCAGCAGCTTGGCGGGGGACAGAGGCACAGATACGCAGTATTTT. Full variable domain (outside the CDR3, taken from reference TRBV5-1 and TRBJ2-3): KAGVTQTPRYLIKTRGQQVTLSCSPISGHRSVSWYQQTPGQGLQFLFEYFSETQRNKGNFPGRFSGRQFSNSRSEMNVSTLELGDSALYLCASSLAGDRGTDTQYFGPGTRLTVL.

The V call is TRBV5-1, the J call TRBJ2-1; the match to TRBD1 covers 9 bases. CDR1 SGHRS and CDR2 YFSETQ come from the germline V gene. CDR3 size: 17 residues. V shed 0 bases, J shed 3 bases, and the junction held 7 bases outside the gene matches. DNA for the CDR3: TGCGCCAGCAGCTTGGTTTCGGGACAGGGTATCTACAATGAGCAGTTCTTC. Its translation: CASSLVSGQGIYNEQFF.

This sequence joins TRBV7-3 and TRBJ2-6, with TRBD2 matching 12 bases. There are 20 residues in the CDR3. Per the germline V gene, CDR1 is SGHTA and CDR2 is FQGTGA. V was clipped by 5 bases and J by 0 bases; unmatched bases: 11. The CDR3 nucleotides read TGTGCCAGCAGCATAAGGGGCCTAGCGGGAGGGAGCTCTGGGGCCAACGTCCTGACTTTC. Translated: CASSIRGLAGGSSGANVLTF.

The chain is built from TRBV29-1 and TRBJ2-7; D might be TRBD1 (6 bases). V was clipped by 4 bases and J by 0 bases, with 10 bases between them. CDR3 length equals 13 residues. Germline V gene sequence: CDR1 SQVTM, CDR2 ANQGSEA. CDR3 coding DNA: TGCAGCGTTGGGGCGACAGGCTCCTACGAGCAGTACTTC. Residues: CSVGATGSYEQYF.

In this sample, this clone turned up once. The chain links TRBV24-1 to TRBJ2-2, with 10 bases lining up with TRBD1. Unmatched junction bases numbered 2, after V lost 7 bases and J lost 4 bases. The CDR3 covers 14 residues. From germline, CDR1 is KGHDR and CDR2 SFDVKD. The CDR3 region has the DNA TGTGCCACCAGGCGGACAGGGGGCACCGGGGAGCTGTTTTTT. Protein sequence: CATRRTGGTGELFF.

The rearrangement joins TRBV28 to TRBJ1-5; 9 bases are a match to TRBD1. The CDR3 extends over 18 amino acids. Germline lookup yields CDR1 MDHEN and CDR2 SYDVKM. The trim removed 6 bases at V and 6 bases at J, leaving 18 bases unmatched. The CDR3 here is CASSLTGGTGAGAQPQHF. CDR3 nucleotide sequence: TGTGCCAGCAGCCTAACAGGGGGCACAGGGGCTGGTGCTCAGCCCCAGCATTTT.